The text below deals with one T cell receptor (beta chain). This clonotype was picked up a small number of times. No antigen is known for it. At one end, the junction sequence differs from germline, possibly due to a read error. These data originate in a study of T cells after yellow fever vaccination (dated by TCRdb to the late 2010s). For the wider study: The SMART-Seq v4 Ultra Low Input RNA kit was used to prepare libraries from fractions with low cell numbers. Bulk TCR alpha and beta repertoires were sequenced longitudinally to track T-cell clones before and after primary and booster YFV17D yellow fever vaccination. Two healthy male donors made up the cohort, one aged 18 to 30 years and the other aged 30 to 40 years. Blood was drawn at multiple timepoints before and after primary and secondary immunization, with bulk PBMC replicates and cell subsets isolated.

The treatment or condition label corresponds to: live attenuated yellow fever vaccine strain. At each blood-draw timepoint, two biological replicates of bulk PBMCs were obtained. A standard Ficoll-Paque protocol was used to isolate PBMCs from peripheral blood. TriZol was used to extract RNA from bulk PBMCs, from CD4 and CD8 fractions, and from dextramer-positive and dextramer-negative fractions. The study at large found these results: A small share of clonotypes was detected in both CD4 and CD8 compartments, with the overlap likely arising from convergent recombination. FACS-sorted repertoires could contain abundant contaminating clonotypes from the bulk population, so computational filtering was required. After the booster, most clones that had expanded after primary vaccination were detected again (about 95% of CD4 and around 88% of CD8), suggesting broad maintenance of memory. The secondary T-cell response was found to be weaker but faster than the primary response, with a peak reached on day 5 rather than on day 15. Only two donors were included in the study, so the extent to which the findings can be generalized is limited.

In the germline V gene, CDR1 corresponds to SNHLY and CDR2 to FYNNEI. CDR3 length: 13 amino acids, cysteine to phenylalanine. Only the CDR3 region is kept as DNA, spanning 39 bases read in frame from base 1. Synthesis of TCR cDNA relied on 5'RACE template switching, a step that introduced a universal primer site along with unique molecular identifiers. Priming for cDNA synthesis came from both the TCR alpha and TCR beta constant segments. Library amplification used two PCR steps, and the second PCR step added sample barcodes and sequencing adapters. Sequencing of the libraries was done on either Illumina HiSeq 2500 (2x100 bp) or NovaSeq (2x150 bp). The authors' analysis ran thus. Demultiplexing of reads and collapsing into UMI consensus sequences were performed with MIGEC, and V(D)J alignment was carried out with MiXCR. Vaccine-responding clonotypes were defined with edgeR using replicate PBMC samples, requiring FDR below 0.01 and a log2 fold change above 5 up to day 15. Bulk clonotypes were assigned CD4 or CD8 identity according to which sequenced CD4 or CD8 repertoire held them at higher abundance. Using fastp at Q25 and MiXCR, TCRdb reprocessed the public reads and kept productive beta chains. All rows with the same CDR3 protein become a single entry with the most common DNA and genes. The V and J calls and clone size are TCRdb's, not the authors'. This sample comprises just under 600,000 distinct CDR3 sequences, approximately 12% of them detected only once. The ten largest clones take up over 11% of the sample.

The TCR originated in a man aged 25-40 years who received the YFV17D yellow fever vaccine. The rearranged chain carries TRBV2 and TRBJ1-2; the D gene cannot be named for sure. This material consisted of PBMCs, taken on the day of the yellow fever booster vaccination. The DNA sequence is given as TGTGCCAGCACTGAAAATAGGGATAATGGCTACACCTTC. Its product reads: CASTENRDNGYTF.